What follows are 5 T cell receptor beta chains derived from one specimen sequenced in a study of T cells in Graves' hyperthyroidism and ophthalmopathy. Amplification of TCR beta CDR3 regions used RNA as the template. The TCR CDR3 was amplified in a first-round RT-PCR using the HTBI primer set. TCRdb fed the multiplex PCR reads into MiXCR, producing one record per CDR3 protein. The sample holds around 340,000 distinct CDR3 sequences; about a sixth are singletons and the top ten take 15% to 17%. The material sequenced was blood. Every receptor here comes from a woman aged 40-49 years with Graves' ophthalmopathy.

This clonotype was recorded a few times. The DNA of the CDR3 is TGTGCCAGCAGTTACTACAAATCCGGGACCTCCTACGAGCAGTACTTC. Translated: CASSYYKSGTSYEQYF. V usage is TRBV6-5 and J usage is TRBJ2-7, with D perhaps matching TRBD1 or TRBD2 (5 bases each). Germline CDR1 is MNHEY and CDR2 is SVGAGI. This CDR3 region has 16 residues. Between the trimmed V and J ends, which lost 1 base and 0 bases, there was a span of 13 bases.

This clonotype appeared many times. This rearrangement joins TRBV27 to TRBJ1-1; D remains unclear. This CDR3 spans 14 amino acids. V was clipped by 6 bases and J by 0 bases, with 11 bases between them. Germline CDR1 MNHEY, CDR2 SMNVEV (reference sequence). CDR3 loop: CASRDWPMNTEAFF. CDR3 sequence (DNA): TGTGCCAGCAGGGATTGGCCTATGAACACTGAAGCTTTCTTT.

Only one count was recorded for this clonotype. The rearrangement links TRBV20-1 to TRBJ2-5; D might be TRBD1 or TRBD2, each matching 6 bases. V gave up 3 bases and J gave up 4 bases, with 12 bases separating them. CDR3 length: 13 residues. Germline-derived CDR1 and CDR2 are DFQATT and SNEGSKA (reference sequence). The CDR3 nucleotides read TGCAGTGCTAGTTTACAGGGAGGAGAGACCCAGTACTTC. Translating gives CSASLQGGETQYF.

This clonotype was seen at least ten times. V is TRBV19 and J is TRBJ1-5, with TRBD1 matching over 10 bases. CDR1 and CDR2 from the germline V gene are LNHDA and SQIVND (reference sequence). V was pared by 5 bases and J by 2 bases, with 9 bases of the junction left unmatched. The CDR3 has 17 residues. Written as DNA, the CDR3 is TGTGCCAGTAGTCCCGGGACAGGGGCCGGTGGCAATCAGCCCCAGCATTTT. Protein: CASSPGTGAGGNQPQHF.

This clonotype was detected only a few times. This chain uses TRBV4-2 with TRBJ1-5, with 10 bases matching TRBD1. Trimming removed 1 base from V and 5 bases from J; junction bases left unmatched: 2. Germline CDR1 reads LGHNA; CDR2 reads YNFKEQ. The CDR3 is 15 amino acids. In DNA, the CDR3 is TGTGCCAGCAGCCAAGGGACAGGGGGGGATCAGCCCCAGCATTTT. It specifies CASSQGTGGDQPQHF.